This T cell receptor beta chain was retrieved from a study of CXCR3-negative and CXCR3-positive naive CD8 T cells. Whole-study results and caveats: The level of CXCR3 expression partially decreased after cryopreservation; the majority of assays used fresh PBMCs. TCR interaction strength was inferred from TRB CDR3 physicochemistry, as CD5 matched across naive subsets. Naive cells that were CXCR3-positive had more hydrophobic TRB CDR3s (compared with CXCR3-negative naive cells).

All TRB cDNA libraries came from 5' RACE performed with UMI labels. TCRdb reprocessed the 5' RACE reads and keeps a single row for each CDR3 protein, giving no DNA. This listing includes tens of thousands of distinct CDR3 sequences. As to this clonotype: Its antigen remains unidentified.

Triplicate sorts of 300,000 cells per CD8+ subset. Identification of naive CD8+ T cells rested on CD45RO-CCR7+CD27+CD95- status. The CDR3 is 15 residues long. CDR1 and CDR2 from the germline V gene are LGHDT and YNNKEL (reference sequence). The sequencing sample was made of naive CXCR3+ CD8+ T cells from blood. Subset in this sample: CD45RO-CCR7+CD27+CD95- naive CD8+ T cells expressing CXCR3 (TNR3+). This rearrangement joins TRBV3-1 to TRBJ2-1; TCRdb selects TRBD1, and the lack of DNA leaves this call unchecked. The TCR sequence derives from a human donor in good health. Some clones in this sample may be carry-over from other donors' samples. The CDR3 reads CASSQETRGRDEQFF.